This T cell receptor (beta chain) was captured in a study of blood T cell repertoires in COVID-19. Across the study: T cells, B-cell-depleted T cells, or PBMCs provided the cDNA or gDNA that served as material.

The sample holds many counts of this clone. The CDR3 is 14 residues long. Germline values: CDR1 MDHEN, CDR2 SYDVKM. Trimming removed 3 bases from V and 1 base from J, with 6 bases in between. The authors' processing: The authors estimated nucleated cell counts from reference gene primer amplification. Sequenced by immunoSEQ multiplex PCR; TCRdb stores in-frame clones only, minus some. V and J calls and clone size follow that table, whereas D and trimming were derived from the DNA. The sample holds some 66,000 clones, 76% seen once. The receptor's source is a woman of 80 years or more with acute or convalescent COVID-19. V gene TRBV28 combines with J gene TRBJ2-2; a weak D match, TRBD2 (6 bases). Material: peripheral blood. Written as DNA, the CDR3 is TGTGCCAGCAGTTTGGGGGGGAACACCGGGGAGCTGTTTTTT. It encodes CASSLGGNTGELFF. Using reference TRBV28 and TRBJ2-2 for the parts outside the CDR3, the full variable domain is DVKVTQSSRYLVKRTGEKVFLECVQDMDHENMFWYRQDPGLGLRLIYFSYDVKMKEKGDIPEGYSVSREKKERFSLILESASTNQTSMYLCASSLGGNTGELFFGEGSRLTVL.